These 17 T cell receptor beta chains were sequenced from one sample in a study of T cell responses to AZD1222 COVID-19 vaccine. Generated by immunoSEQ multiplex PCR, the TCRdb table keeps only in-frame clones and is missing some. The sample carries some 150,000 clones, more than 70% recorded once. Sequenced material: peripheral blood, taken on day 0 of AZD1222 vaccination. These receptors were collected from an adult in good health.

This chain joins TRBV30 and TRBJ2-7, with D perhaps matching TRBD2 (6 bases). Germline lookup yields CDR1 GTSNPN and CDR2 SVGIG (reference sequence). V dropped 3 bases and J dropped 2 bases, with 8 bases sitting between them. This CDR3 comprises 12 residues. CDR3 sequence reads: CAWSGGAYEQYF. The CDR3 DNA follows: TGTGCCTGGAGCGGCGGGGCCTACGAGCAGTACTTC.

V is TRBV27 and J is TRBJ2-1; D ambiguous. Germline V CDR1 and CDR2: MNHEY, SMNVEV (reference sequence). CDR3 length: 11 amino acids. Trimming shortened V by 2 bases and J by 7 bases, and 3 bases separated the two germline ends. The CDR3 sequence is CASSLGNEQFF. CDR3 in DNA: TGTGCCAGCAGTTTAGGTAATGAGCAGTTCTTC.

This clone was seen once. The chain couples TRBV27 to TRBJ2-1; 9 bases fit TRBD2. The V gene end was trimmed by 4 bases and the J gene end by 7 bases; junction bases not matched to a gene: 14. The length of the CDR3 is 17 residues. CDR1 MNHEY and CDR2 SMNVEV come from the germline V gene (reference sequence). CDR3 sequence reads: CASSSLGSGGVGNEQFF. The CDR3 nucleotides read TGTGCCAGCAGTTCTCTAGGTAGCGGGGGCGTGGGTAATGAGCAGTTCTTC.

This clone appeared once. V and J are TRBV9 and TRBJ1-1; D is ambiguous. Between the trimmed V and J ends, which lost 0 bases and 0 bases, there was a span of 12 bases. The CDR3 has 16 amino acids. Germline CDR1 SGDLS, CDR2 YYNGEE. As DNA, the CDR3 is TGTGCCAGCAGCGTAGGCGCAGCCCTCATGAACACTGAAGCTTTCTTT. Amino acid sequence: CASSVGAALMNTEAFF.

Note on this clone: The junction and the germline gene differ at one end; a read error may be behind it. This chain connects TRBV5-1 to TRBJ1-5; 8 bases align to TRBD1. The germline V gene encodes CDR1 SGHRS and CDR2 YFSETQ. This CDR3 has 15 residues. CDR3: CASSLDRASNQPQHF. The CDR3 nucleotides are TGCGCCAGCAGTTTGGACAGGGCTTCGAATCAGCCCCAGCATTTT.

The chain recombines TRBV7-2 with TRBJ2-7; 11 nucleotides agree with TRBD2. V was clipped by 2 bases and J by 5 bases; unmatched bases: 2. In germline, CDR1 is SGHTA, CDR2 FQGNSA. This CDR3 is built from 14 residues. Here the CDR3 DNA reads TGTGCCAGCAGCTTAACTAGCGGGAGCAACGAGCAGTACTTC. Protein sequence: CASSLTSGSNEQYF.

The chain couples TRBV29-1 to TRBJ1-2; 8 nucleotides align to TRBD1. Per the germline V gene, CDR1 is SQVTM and CDR2 is ANQGSEA. The CDR3 totals 14 residues. The V segment lost 7 bases and the J segment 7 bases; nucleotides outside the gene matches: 14. CDR3 nucleotide sequence: TGCAGCGCAACGACAGGGGCGGGCCAGACTGGCTACACCTTC. It encodes CSATTGAGQTGYTF.

The genes are TRBV12-5 and TRBJ1-2; TRBD1 matches 10 bases. This CDR3 has 16 residues. In germline, CDR1 is LGHNT, CDR2 FRNRAP. V gave up 6 bases and J gave up 0 bases; unmatched junction bases: 7. The CDR3, as DNA: TGTGCTAGTGGCTCGGACAGGGGGAGATCTAACTATGGCTACACCTTC. This codes for CASGSDRGRSNYGYTF.

The V and J genes are TRBV6-5 and TRBJ1-5; 7 bases match TRBD1. The germline gives CDR1 MNHEY, CDR2 SVGAGI. Unmatched junction bases numbered 7, after V lost 6 bases and J lost 5 bases. The CDR3 extends over 14 amino acids. CDR3 sequence reads: CASRIGQDHQPQHF. CDR3 coding DNA: TGTGCCAGCAGGATAGGACAGGATCATCAGCCCCAGCATTTT.

The chain combines TRBV7-6 with TRBJ1-4; D gene unclear. In germline, CDR1 is SGHVS, CDR2 FNYEAQ. The CDR3 runs to 11 residues. Deletions cut 3 bases from V and 6 bases from J, with 2 bases between. CDR3 coding DNA: TGTGCCAGCAGCTTGGATGAAAAACTGTTTTTT. As protein: CASSLDEKLFF.

This clone was observed a few times. The chain employs TRBV30 and TRBJ2-2, with 9 bases matching TRBD2. Germline lookup yields CDR1 GTSNPN and CDR2 SVGIG (reference sequence). CDR3 length equals 15 residues. V gave up 5 bases and J gave up 3 bases; unmatched junction bases: 7. CDR3 residues: CAWRGGGADTGELFF. The CDR3 nucleotides read TGTGCCTGGCGGGGCGGGGGGGCGGACACCGGGGAGCTGTTTTTT.

This chain connects TRBV5-4 to TRBJ2-5, with D maybe TRBD2 (6 bases). The V end was cut by 3 bases, the J end by 5 bases, with 20 bases between. The CDR3 loop spans 16 amino acids. Germline CDR1 and CDR2: SGHNT and YYREEE (reference sequence). The CDR3 loop is CASSSASSSAWETQYF. The CDR3 nucleotides are TGTGCCAGCAGCTCAGCTTCTTCTAGCGCTTGGGAGACCCAGTACTTC.

This clone was counted only a few times. This chain uses TRBV5-1 with TRBJ2-2, with 9 positions matching TRBD1. The V and J ends lost 3 bases and 3 bases, in that order; junction bases with no gene match: 9. Germline values: CDR1 SGHRS, CDR2 YFSETQ. This CDR3 has 17 amino acids. The CDR3 DNA sequence: TGCGCCAGCAGCTGGGGTGGACAGGGGTTTTACACCGGGGAGCTGTTTTTT. This gives the protein CASSWGGQGFYTGELFF.

This clone occurred once. The chain carries TRBV2 and TRBJ1-4, with TRBD1 matching 7 bases. V gave up 2 bases and J gave up 7 bases; unmatched junction bases: 7. This CDR3 has 15 amino acids. Germline loops: CDR1 SNHLY, CDR2 FYNNEI. The DNA for the CDR3 is TGTGCCAGCAGTGAAATGACAGGGATAGGTGAAAAACTGTTTTTT. Its protein product is CASSEMTGIGEKLFF.

The chain carries TRBV6-2 or TRBV6-3 and TRBJ2-5; either TRBD1 or TRBD2 may supply D (6 bases each). This CDR3 has 16 amino acids. Germline V gives CDR1 MNHEY, CDR2 SVGEGT. V was clipped by 0 bases and J by 1 base, with 12 bases between them. Here the CDR3 reads CASSYSRGDIQETQYF. CDR3 bases: TGTGCCAGCAGTTACTCGCGCGGGGACATCCAAGAGACCCAGTACTTC.

The chain combines TRBV11-2 with TRBJ2-3, with D unresolved. V lost 1 base, J lost 0 bases, and 8 bases lay in between. Germline lookup yields CDR1 SGHAT and CDR2 FQNNGV. The CDR3 runs 15 residues. CDR3 sequence reads: CASSLGYGSTDTQYF. CDR3 DNA sequence: TGTGCCAGCAGCTTAGGCTACGGTAGCACAGATACGCAGTATTTT.

The chain combines TRBV2 with TRBJ1-3; TRBD1 matches at 8 bases. Germline CDR1 SNHLY, CDR2 FYNNEI. Unmatched junction bases numbered 8, after V lost 7 bases and J lost 0 bases. This CDR3 has 16 residues. The CDR3 spells CASTGGTGRSGNTIYF. The CDR3 coding sequence is TGTGCCAGCACGGGGGGGACAGGCCGCTCTGGAAACACCATATATTTT.